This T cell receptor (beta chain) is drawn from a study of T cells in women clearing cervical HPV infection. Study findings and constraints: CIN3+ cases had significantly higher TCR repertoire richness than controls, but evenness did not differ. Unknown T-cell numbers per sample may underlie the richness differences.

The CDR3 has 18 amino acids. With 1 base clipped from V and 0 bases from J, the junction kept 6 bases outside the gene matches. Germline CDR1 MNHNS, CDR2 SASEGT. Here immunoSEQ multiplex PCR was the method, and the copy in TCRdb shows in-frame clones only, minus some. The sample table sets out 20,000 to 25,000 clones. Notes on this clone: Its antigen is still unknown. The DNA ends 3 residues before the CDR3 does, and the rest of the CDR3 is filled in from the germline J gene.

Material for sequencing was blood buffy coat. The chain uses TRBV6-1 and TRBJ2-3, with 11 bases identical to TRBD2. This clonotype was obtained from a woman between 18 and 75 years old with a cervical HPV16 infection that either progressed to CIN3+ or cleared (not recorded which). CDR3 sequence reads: CASSEDILAGGSTDTQYF. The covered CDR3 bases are TGTGCCAGCAGTGAAGATATCCTAGCGGGGGGAAGCACAGATACG.